The 25 T cell receptor beta chains given below trace back to one sample, sequenced in a study of post-analysis software for immune sequencing data (dated by TCRdb to about 2015). The research as a whole found: Several TRBV segments, including TRBV5-6, TRBV5-1 and TRBV20-1, were significantly more frequent in patients than controls.

The antigens for these receptors are not known. Receptors were amplified or captured by PCR. The run used an Illumina HiSeq 2500. To reduce PCR and sequencing biases, unique molecular identifiers were incorporated into the TCR beta cDNA libraries. The public sequencing data were trimmed at Q25 with fastp and processed into clonotypes with MiXCR by TCRdb, which kept only in-frame beta chains. CDR3 protein duplicates are merged, each entry listing the most common genes and DNA. The sample table lists about 680,000 distinct CDR3 sequences, more than 50% of them with a count of one. The ten largest account for about 11% of the sample. The sequencing input was blood. These receptors originate from a girl aged 2 to 9 with multiple sclerosis.

The rearrangement uses TRBV9 and TRBJ2-5, with a tentative D call TRBD2 (6 bases). The CDR3 is 16 amino acids. V dropped 2 bases and J dropped 2 bases, with 16 bases sitting between them. From germline, CDR1 is SGDLS and CDR2 YYNGEE. This CDR3 reads CASSVDVGGRQETQYF. The CDR3 coding sequence is TGTGCCAGCAGCGTGGATGTGGGGGGTAGACAAGAGACCCAGTACTTC.

CDR3 DNA: TGTGCCAGCAGCCCACGGGGACCACCCCGATCCTACAATGAGCAGTTCTTC. It yields the protein CASSPRGPPRSYNEQFF. V usage is TRBV7-2 and J usage is TRBJ2-1, with D perhaps being TRBD1 or TRBD2 (5 bases each). The V gene's germline CDR1 is SGHTA and CDR2 FQGNSA. Trimming stripped 5 bases from V and 1 base from J, with 18 bases between. The CDR3 runs to 17 residues.

The chain combines TRBV12-3 or TRBV12-4 with TRBJ2-7; TRBD1 matches at 9 bases. This CDR3 has 14 residues. Germline trimming cut 6 bases from V and 2 bases from J; bases unmatched to any gene: 5. The CDR3 DNA reads TGTGCCAGCAGATCGGGACAGGGAACCTACGAGCAGTACTTC. Translated: CASRSGQGTYEQYF.

The chain is built from TRBV2 and TRBJ2-5; the D gene is possibly TRBD2 (5 bases). The germline CDR1 and CDR2 sequences are SNHLY and FYNNEI. This CDR3 contains 14 residues. V was shortened by 1 base and J by 4 bases, with 10 bases between the two germline ends. The CDR3 loop reads CASSEGGARETQYF. As DNA, the CDR3 is TGTGCCAGCAGTGAAGGGGGAGCCCGAGAGACCCAGTACTTC.

The rearrangement uses TRBV7-2 and TRBJ2-1; 10 bases map to TRBD2. Germline V gives CDR1 SGHTA, CDR2 FQGNSA. The CDR3 has 17 residues. After removal of 5 bases from V and 0 bases from J, the junction contained 7 bases not matched to a gene. CDR3: CASSIIAGGSSYNEQFF. The DNA for the CDR3 is TGTGCCAGCAGCATCATAGCGGGGGGAAGCTCCTACAATGAGCAGTTCTTC.

The chain combines TRBV28 with TRBJ1-2, with D perhaps TRBD1 (6 bases). CDR1 is MDHEN and CDR2 is SYDVKM in the germline V gene. The CDR3 has 16 residues. Trimming stripped 2 bases from V and 3 bases from J, with 16 bases between. CDR3 sequence: CASSLIPTGAYYGYTF. The CDR3 region has the DNA TGTGCCAGCAGTTTAATCCCGACAGGCGCTTACTATGGCTACACCTTC.

The chain combines TRBV4-1 with TRBJ1-6, with D possibly TRBD1 on 6 matching bases. Trimming took 1 base from V and 1 from J, leaving 17 bases between them. CDR3 length: 19 residues. Germline CDR1 and CDR2: MGHRA and YSYEKL. CDR3 region: CASSQVSRGYGSYNSPLHF. CDR3 nucleotides: TGCGCCAGCAGCCAAGTATCCAGGGGATACGGGTCCTATAATTCACCCCTCCACTTT.

This sequence joins TRBV12-3 or TRBV12-4 and TRBJ2-4; 7 nucleotides align to TRBD1. This CDR3 is built from 15 residues. J gave up 0 bases and V 7 bases, and 6 bases lay outside the gene matches. The CDR3 here is CASNTDREAKNIQYF. The CDR3 DNA reads TGTGCCAGCAATACCGACAGGGAAGCCAAAAACATTCAGTACTTC.

V is TRBV7-9 and J is TRBJ2-7; D uncertain. The CDR3 spans 14 residues. CDR1 SEHNR and CDR2 FQNEAQ come from the germline V gene (reference sequence). Trimming left V 5 bases short and J 4 bases short, with 15 bases between. The CDR3 region has the DNA TGTGCCAGCAGCCCGCGCCCGGCTAGGTACGAGCAGTACTTC. It specifies CASSPRPARYEQYF.

This chain links TRBV28 with TRBJ2-7; 8 bases are shared with TRBD2. This CDR3 is 15 amino acids long. The germline gives CDR1 MDHEN, CDR2 SYDVKM. V lost 5 bases, J lost 3 bases, and 9 bases stayed unmatched. The CDR3 here is CASSLGTSRIYEQYF. The CDR3 DNA reads TGTGCCAGCAGTCTCGGGACTAGTAGAATCTACGAGCAGTACTTC.

The chain is built from TRBV4-3 and TRBJ2-3, with 7 bases aligning to TRBD2. Per the germline V gene, CDR1 is LGHNA and CDR2 is YSLEER. The CDR3 loop spans 16 amino acids. With 0 bases clipped from V and 3 bases from J, the junction kept 6 bases outside the gene matches. CDR3 DNA sequence: TGCGCCAGCAGCCAAGATTTCGAGCGGGGAACAGATACGCAGTATTTT. Translating it yields CASSQDFERGTDTQYF.

The V and J genes are TRBV7-7 and TRBJ2-1, with D possibly matching TRBD2 (5 bases). Germline V gives CDR1 SSHAT, CDR2 FNYEAQ (reference sequence). The CDR3 covers 13 residues. V was cut by 5 bases and J by 4 bases, with 9 bases left in between. CDR3 region: CASSRGVYNEQFF. The CDR3 nucleotides read TGTGCCAGCAGCCGGGGTGTTTACAATGAGCAGTTCTTC.

The chain couples TRBV7-6 to TRBJ1-6, with D possibly being TRBD1 (6 bases). The V end lost 0 bases, the J end lost 9 bases, and 12 bases lay between the germline ends. Germline V CDR1 and CDR2: SGHVS, FNYEAQ. The CDR3 length is 15 residues. CDR3 amino acids: CASSLAQGPGSPLHF. Here the CDR3 DNA reads TGTGCCAGCAGCTTAGCGCAGGGGCCGGGTTCACCCCTCCACTTT.

This clonotype was recorded a few times. V usage is TRBV9 and J usage is TRBJ2-6; D uncertain. The CDR3 is 14 amino acids. Germline loops: CDR1 SGDLS, CDR2 YYNGEE. V lost 3 bases, J lost 0 bases, and 4 bases lay in between. CDR3 sequence reads: CASSASSGANVLTF. The CDR3 DNA reads as TGTGCCAGCAGCGCGTCCTCTGGGGCCAACGTCCTGACTTTC.

V and J are TRBV7-2 and TRBJ2-3; D is uncertain. The germline V and J ends were trimmed by 5 bases and 5 bases, with 11 bases remaining between them. The germline V gene has CDR1 SGHTA and CDR2 FQGNSA. The CDR3 is 13 amino acids. The CDR3 region is CASSPYGLDTQYF. CDR3 nucleotide sequence: TGTGCCAGCAGCCCATATGGGCTAGATACGCAGTATTTT. Full variable domain (missing parts from reference TRBV7-2 and TRBJ2-3): GAGVSQSPSNKVTEKGKDVELRCDPISGHTALYWYRQSLGQGLEFLIYFQGNSAPDKSGLPSDRFSAERTGGSVSTLTIQRTQQEDSAVYLCASSPYGLDTQYFGPGTRLTVL.

This clonotype has just a few counts. This chain links TRBV20-1 with TRBJ2-3; D possibly uses TRBD1 or TRBD2 (5 bases each). This CDR3 region has 11 residues. Per germline, CDR1 DFQATT and CDR2 SNEGSKA (reference sequence). The V gene lost 6 bases and the J gene lost 7 bases, with 11 bases spanning the gap. The DNA for the CDR3 is TGCAGTGCGGGGACCACCCATACGCAGTATTTT. This sequence encodes CSAGTTHTQYF.

The V call is TRBV7-4, the J call TRBJ2-7; D is possibly TRBD1 (6 bases). CDR3 size: 15 residues. Germline assignment: CDR1 SGHVT and CDR2 SQSDAQ. Trimming stripped 5 bases from V and 2 bases from J, with 16 bases between. The CDR3 sequence is CASSQIQGRPYEQYF. The DNA of the CDR3 is TGTGCCAGCAGCCAGATACAGGGAAGGCCCTACGAGCAGTACTTC.

The V gene is TRBV29-1, the J gene TRBJ1-2, with TRBD1 matching over 8 bases. Germline V gene sequence: CDR1 SQVTM, CDR2 ANQGSEA. The V segment lost 4 bases and the J segment 5 bases; nucleotides outside the gene matches: 15. The CDR3 has 16 amino acids. CDR3: CSVVTYGQGSSYGYTF. The CDR3 nucleotides are TGCAGCGTTGTTACTTATGGACAGGGCTCCTCGTATGGCTACACCTTC. The complete variable domain, with remaining parts taken from reference TRBV29-1 and TRBJ1-2, reads SAVISQKPSRDICQRGTSLTIQCQVDSQVTMMFWYRQQPGQSLTLIATANQGSEATYESGFVIDKFPISRPNLTFSTLTVSNMSPEDSSIYLCSVVTYGQGSSYGYTFGSGTRLTVV.

The chain links TRBV12-3 or TRBV12-4 to TRBJ1-1; no reliable D call. This CDR3 is 12 amino acids long. Trimming cost V 7 bases and J 6 bases, with 12 bases left between them. CDR3 amino acids: CASTLGFAEAFF. CDR3 bases: TGTGCCAGCACCCTTGGGTTCGCTGAAGCTTTCTTT.

The CDR3 protein is CSAGREGEAFF. In nucleotides, the CDR3 is TGCAGCGCCGGACGGGAGGGCGAAGCTTTCTTT. The gene calls are TRBV29-1 and TRBJ1-1, with D unclear. The germline gives CDR1 SQVTM, CDR2 ANQGSEA. V gave up 7 bases and J gave up 8 bases, with 14 bases separating them. The CDR3 contains 11 residues.

This rearrangement joins TRBV2 to TRBJ2-3; weak D call: TRBD2 (5 bases). This CDR3 spans 15 amino acids. Germline V lookup: CDR1 SNHLY, CDR2 FYNNEI. Trimming removed 3 bases at V and 2 bases at J, with 12 bases between. The CDR3: CASSERGGTTDTQYF. The CDR3 DNA sequence: TGTGCCAGCAGTGAGCGCGGAGGTACCACAGATACGCAGTATTTT.

The chain employs TRBV7-3 and TRBJ2-1; D call uncertain. The CDR3 runs to 14 residues. Germline V gives CDR1 SGHTA, CDR2 FQGTGA. The V end lost 2 bases, the J end lost 5 bases, and 10 bases lay between the germline ends. In DNA form, the CDR3 reads TGTGCCAGCAGCTTATATAGAAACAACAATGAGCAGTTCTTC. As protein: CASSLYRNNNEQFF.

This rearrangement joins TRBV29-1 to TRBJ2-5; 11 bases are shared with TRBD2. This CDR3 contains 14 residues. V trimming: 4 bases; J trimming: 5 bases; junction bases outside the gene matches: 6. CDR1 and CDR2 from the germline V gene are SQVTM and ANQGSEA. CDR3 in DNA: TGCAGCGTTGTGTCTAGCGGGAGGCCGGAGACCCAGTACTTC. Translated, it gives CSVVSSGRPETQYF. Complete variable domain (other parts from reference TRBV29-1 and TRBJ2-5): SAVISQKPSRDICQRGTSLTIQCQVDSQVTMMFWYRQQPGQSLTLIATANQGSEATYESGFVIDKFPISRPNLTFSTLTVSNMSPEDSSIYLCSVVSSGRPETQYFGPGTRLLVL.

The rearrangement links TRBV20-1 to TRBJ2-5; 8 nucleotides line up with TRBD2. CDR1 is DFQATT, CDR2 SNEGSKA, per germline (reference sequence). The CDR3 is made up of 13 amino acids. V was pared by 6 bases and J by 1 base, with 4 bases of the junction left unmatched. This CDR3 is CSAPLAVQETQYF. Written as DNA, the CDR3 is TGCAGTGCCCCACTAGCGGTCCAAGAGACCCAGTACTTC.

The V and J genes are TRBV7-9 and TRBJ2-7; D is tentatively TRBD1 or TRBD2 (5 bases each). The germline V gene has CDR1 SEHNR and CDR2 FQNEAQ (reference sequence). Trimming took 1 base from V and 7 from J, leaving 11 bases between them. The CDR3 totals 13 residues. CDR3 region: CASSLGGRGEQYF. CDR3 nucleotide sequence: TGTGCCAGCAGCTTAGGGGGACGAGGGGAGCAGTACTTC.